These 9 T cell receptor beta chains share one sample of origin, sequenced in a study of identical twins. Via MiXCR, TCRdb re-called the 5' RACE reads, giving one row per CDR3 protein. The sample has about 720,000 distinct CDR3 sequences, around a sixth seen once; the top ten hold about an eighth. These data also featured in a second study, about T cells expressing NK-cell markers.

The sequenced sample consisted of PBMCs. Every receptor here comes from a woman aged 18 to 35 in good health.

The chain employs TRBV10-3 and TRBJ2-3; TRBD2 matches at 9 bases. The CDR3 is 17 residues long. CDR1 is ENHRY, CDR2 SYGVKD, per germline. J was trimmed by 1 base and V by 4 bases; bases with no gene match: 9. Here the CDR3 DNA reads TGTGCCATCAGTGGAGAGCGGGGGGCGCAAGGCACAGATACGCAGTATTTT. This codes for CAISGERGAQGTDTQYF.

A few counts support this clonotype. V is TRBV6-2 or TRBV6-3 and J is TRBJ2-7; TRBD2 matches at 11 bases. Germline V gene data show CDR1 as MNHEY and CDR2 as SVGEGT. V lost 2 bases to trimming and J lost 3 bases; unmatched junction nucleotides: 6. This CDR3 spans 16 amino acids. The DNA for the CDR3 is TGTGCCAGCAGTTACGAAGATCTAGCGGGAGGCTACGAGCAGTACTTC. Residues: CASSYEDLAGGYEQYF.

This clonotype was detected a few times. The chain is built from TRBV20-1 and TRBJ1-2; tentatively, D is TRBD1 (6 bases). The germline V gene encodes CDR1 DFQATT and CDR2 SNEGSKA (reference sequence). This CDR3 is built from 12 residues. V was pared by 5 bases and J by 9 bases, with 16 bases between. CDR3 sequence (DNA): TGCAGTGCTGGGGCGTTTCAGGGGAGCTACACCTTC. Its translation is CSAGAFQGSYTF.

CDR3 region: CATSDSHAGVLETQYF. For the CDR3, the DNA is TGTGCCACCAGTGATTCACACGCGGGAGTTCTAGAGACCCAGTACTTC. The chain uses TRBV24-1 and TRBJ2-5, with TRBD2 matching 7 bases. The CDR3 contains 16 residues. With 2 bases clipped from V and 4 bases from J, the junction kept 9 bases outside the gene matches. The germline V gene has CDR1 KGHDR and CDR2 SFDVKD.

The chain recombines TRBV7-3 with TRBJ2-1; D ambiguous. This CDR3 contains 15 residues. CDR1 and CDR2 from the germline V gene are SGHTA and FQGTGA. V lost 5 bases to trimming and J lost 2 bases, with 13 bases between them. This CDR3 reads CASSRVRVAYNEQFF. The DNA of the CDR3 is TGTGCCAGCAGCCGGGTTAGGGTGGCCTACAATGAGCAGTTCTTC.

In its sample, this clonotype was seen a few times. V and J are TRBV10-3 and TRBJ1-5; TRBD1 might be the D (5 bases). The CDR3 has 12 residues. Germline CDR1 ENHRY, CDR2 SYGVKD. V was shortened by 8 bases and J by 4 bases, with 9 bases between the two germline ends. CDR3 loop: CAIGGGNQPQHF. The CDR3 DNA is TGTGCCATCGGGGGAGGGAATCAGCCCCAGCATTTT.

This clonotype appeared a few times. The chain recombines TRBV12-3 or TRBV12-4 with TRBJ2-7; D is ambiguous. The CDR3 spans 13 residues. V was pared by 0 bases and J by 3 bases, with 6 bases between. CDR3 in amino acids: CASSLAVVYEQYF. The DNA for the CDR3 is TGTGCCAGCAGTTTAGCAGTAGTCTACGAGCAGTACTTC.

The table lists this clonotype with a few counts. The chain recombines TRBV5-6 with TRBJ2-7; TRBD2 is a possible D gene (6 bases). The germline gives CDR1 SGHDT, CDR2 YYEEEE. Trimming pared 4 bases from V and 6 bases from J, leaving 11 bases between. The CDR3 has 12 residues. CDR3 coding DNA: TGTGCCAGCAGCATCGGGGGACCCGAGCAGTACTTC. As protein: CASSIGGPEQYF.

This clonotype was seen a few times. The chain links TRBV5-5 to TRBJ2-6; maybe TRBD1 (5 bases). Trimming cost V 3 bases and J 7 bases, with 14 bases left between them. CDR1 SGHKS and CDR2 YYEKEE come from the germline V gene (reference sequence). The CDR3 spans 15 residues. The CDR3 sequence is CASSSLIQGANVLTF. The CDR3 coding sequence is TGTGCCAGCAGCTCATTGATCCAGGGCGCCAACGTCCTGACTTTC.